One sample yielded the 3 T cell receptor beta chains listed below, sequenced in a study of blood T cell repertoires in COVID-19. The data were produced by immunoSEQ multiplex PCR, yet TCRdb's version contains in-frame clones alone and is incomplete. The sample has around 130,000 clones, roughly 84% seen once. The sequenced sample consisted of peripheral blood. Receptors originate from a man between 60 and 75 years old with acute or convalescent COVID-19.

The chain uses TRBV30 and TRBJ1-1, with TRBD1 as a possible D gene (6 bases). V lost 3 bases and J 1 base, leaving 9 bases between the germline ends. This CDR3 is built from 13 residues. Germline CDR1 and CDR2: GTSNPN and SVGIG (reference sequence). The CDR3 region is CAWSWGQNTEAFF. In DNA, the CDR3 is TGTGCCTGGAGCTGGGGACAGAACACTGAAGCTTTCTTT.

The chain combines TRBV6-5 with TRBJ1-2; the D gene is possibly TRBD1 (5 bases). The CDR3 sequence is 13 residues long. Per the germline V gene, CDR1 is MNHEY and CDR2 is SVGAGI. Trimming removed 6 bases from V and 1 base from J, with 9 bases in between. CDR3: CASRVDSNYGYTF. Written as DNA, the CDR3 is TGTGCCAGCAGGGTCGACAGTAACTATGGCTACACCTTC.

The gene calls are TRBV3-1 (or the pseudogene TRBV3-2) and TRBJ2-5; D remains ambiguous. Germline V gene sequence: CDR1 LGHDT, CDR2 YNNKEL (reference sequence). CDR3 size: 13 residues. V lost 3 bases, J lost 1 base, and 6 bases lay in between. The CDR3 DNA sequence: TGTGCCAGCAGCCAGCAGGTCCAAGAGACCCAGTACTTC. Translating gives CASSQQVQETQYF.